The next 14 T cell receptor beta chains were all read from a single sample in a study of T cell repertoires in cytomegalovirus infection. No cognate antigen is known for these TCRs. Via MiXCR, TCRdb re-called the reads, giving one row per CDR3 protein. The profile shows 450,000 to 550,000 distinct CDR3 sequences, roughly 42% of them singletons. Source: cultured PBMCs, taken from culture after CMV antigen stimulation. The receptor set was obtained from a human donor in good health (CMV status not recorded). Some clones in this sample may be carry-over from other donors' samples.

This clonotype has more than one count but fewer than ten. This chain connects TRBV12-3 or TRBV12-4 to TRBJ1-1; D gene ambiguous. V was clipped by 3 bases and J by 3 bases, with 11 bases between them. This CDR3 region has 14 residues. The CDR3 is CASSFGRPYTEAFF. In nucleotides, the CDR3 is TGTGCCAGCAGTTTTGGCAGGCCCTACACTGAAGCTTTCTTT.

The chain has TRBV6-5 and TRBJ2-2, with unresolved D. Trimming cost V 8 bases and J 6 bases, with 7 bases left between them. The CDR3 covers 11 residues. Germline V lookup: CDR1 MNHEY, CDR2 SVGAGI. This CDR3 reads CASWKAGELFF. The CDR3 region has the DNA TGTGCCAGCTGGAAGGCCGGGGAGCTGTTTTTT.

The DNA of the CDR3 is TGTGCCAGCAGCGTAGGCGGGAGGGCCCAAGATACGCAGTATTTT. Protein: CASSVGGRAQDTQYF. The V call is TRBV9, the J call TRBJ2-3, with 9 bases matching TRBD2. The CDR3 covers 15 residues. CDR1 is SGDLS and CDR2 is YYNGEE in the germline V gene. Trimming cost V 0 bases and J 5 bases; bases outside gene matches: 4.

The CDR3 DNA reads TGTGCCATCAGTGAGTCCAAGCACAATCAGCCCCAGCATTTT. This gives the protein CAISESKHNQPQHF. V is TRBV10-3 and J is TRBJ1-5; D remains unclear. The germline V gene encodes CDR1 ENHRY and CDR2 SYGVKD. The V end was cut by 0 bases, the J end by 3 bases, with 6 bases between. This CDR3 comprises 14 residues.

CDR3 sequence reads: CASSSAGVEQFF. Written as DNA, the CDR3 is TGTGCCAGCAGTTCCGCGGGTGTTGAGCAGTTCTTC. V and J are TRBV6-2 or TRBV6-3 and TRBJ2-1; D may be TRBD2 (5 bases). The CDR3 consists of 12 residues. Trimming removed 4 bases from V and 9 bases from J, with 10 bases in between. Germline CDR1 and CDR2: MNHEY and SVGEGT.

Comments on this clonotype: Compared with germline, one end of the junction differs, possibly owing to a read error. This chain connects TRBV7-8 to TRBJ1-4; 7 bases agree with TRBD1. CDR1 is SGHVS, CDR2 FQNEAQ, per germline. The CDR3 totals 15 residues. The CDR3 region is CANSPRVRGSEKLFF. The CDR3, as DNA: TGTGCCAACAGCCCTAGGGTCAGGGGGAGCGAAAAACTGTTTTTT.

The rearrangement uses TRBV30 and TRBJ1-2, with D possibly matching TRBD1 (5 bases). The CDR3 covers 15 residues. The germline V gene has CDR1 GTSNPN and CDR2 SVGIG (reference sequence). V was shortened by 1 base and J by 6 bases, with 18 bases between the two germline ends. Here the CDR3 DNA reads TGTGCCTGGAGTGCTCTCGGGGGTCTGGTTGATGGCTACACCTTC. This gives the protein CAWSALGGLVDGYTF.

This clonotype was seen a few times. This chain joins TRBV12-3 or TRBV12-4 and TRBJ2-3, with TRBD2 as a possible D gene (5 bases). The CDR3 is made up of 13 amino acids. Trimming took off 6 bases at V and 5 bases at J, with 12 bases between the two ends. The CDR3 DNA reads TGTGCCAGCAGCCCCGTGAGGGAAGATACGCAGTATTTT. As protein: CASSPVREDTQYF.

This chain links TRBV11-2 with TRBJ2-3; D is uncertain. The CDR3 loop spans 16 amino acids. V shed 4 bases and J shed 0 bases, with 14 bases lying between them. Germline lookup yields CDR1 SGHAT and CDR2 FQNNGV. Here the CDR3 DNA reads TGTGCCAGCAGCTCCGGTGCGGTTCCTAGCACAGATACGCAGTATTTT. Its translation: CASSSGAVPSTDTQYF.

The chain uses TRBV19 and TRBJ2-2; 9 positions agree with TRBD1. Germline CDR1 LNHDA, CDR2 SQIVND (reference sequence). V dropped 3 bases and J dropped 7; count of bases not matched to a gene: 6. This CDR3 contains 15 residues. In DNA, the CDR3 is TGTGCCAGTAGTATCGGACAGGGGAGTCACGGGGAGCTGTTTTTT. It codes for CASSIGQGSHGELFF. Using reference TRBV19 and TRBJ2-2 for the parts outside the CDR3, the full variable domain is DGGITQSPKYLFRKEGQNVTLSCEQNLNHDAMYWYRQDPGQGLRLIYYSQIVNDFQKGDIAEGYSVSREKKESFPLTVTSAQKNPTAFYLCASSIGQGSHGELFFGEGSRLTVL.

The genes are TRBV19 and TRBJ2-1, with 7 bases matching TRBD1. The CDR3 has 12 residues. Germline assignment: CDR1 LNHDA and CDR2 SQIVND (reference sequence). Losses at the gene ends were 2 bases for V and 9 bases for J; bases not matched to a gene: 1. CDR3 in DNA: TGTGCCAGTAGTATAACAGGGGTTGAGCAGTTCTTC. Residues: CASSITGVEQFF.

V usage is TRBV7-9 and J usage is TRBJ2-1; D tentatively reads TRBD1 or TRBD2 (5 bases each). CDR3 length equals 13 residues. Germline CDR1 is SEHNR and CDR2 is FQNEAQ (reference sequence). Trimming pared 8 bases from V and 6 bases from J, leaving 14 bases between. The DNA of the CDR3 is TGTGCCAGCTCGGGACCACGACCCAATGAGCAGTTCTTC. This gives the protein CASSGPRPNEQFF.

The rearrangement joins TRBV6-6 to TRBJ1-5; TRBD1 agrees at 7 bases. The CDR3 is 17 residues long. J was trimmed by 2 bases and V by 4 bases; bases with no gene match: 11. The germline gives CDR1 MNHNY, CDR2 SVGAGI (reference sequence). CDR3 coding DNA: TGTGCCAGCAGTTCCGAGAGACAGGGCGAAGGCAATCAGCCCCAGCATTTT. As protein: CASSSERQGEGNQPQHF.

This clonotype has just a few counts. V and J are TRBV18 and TRBJ2-5; the D gene is possibly TRBD2 (6 bases). Trimming pared 6 bases from V and 5 bases from J, leaving 16 bases between. The CDR3 covers 14 residues. Germline CDR1 is KGHSH and CDR2 is LQKENI. CDR3 in DNA: TGTGCCAGCTCCCGACCCGGGACTGGGGAGACCCAGTACTTC. Encoded protein: CASSRPGTGETQYF.